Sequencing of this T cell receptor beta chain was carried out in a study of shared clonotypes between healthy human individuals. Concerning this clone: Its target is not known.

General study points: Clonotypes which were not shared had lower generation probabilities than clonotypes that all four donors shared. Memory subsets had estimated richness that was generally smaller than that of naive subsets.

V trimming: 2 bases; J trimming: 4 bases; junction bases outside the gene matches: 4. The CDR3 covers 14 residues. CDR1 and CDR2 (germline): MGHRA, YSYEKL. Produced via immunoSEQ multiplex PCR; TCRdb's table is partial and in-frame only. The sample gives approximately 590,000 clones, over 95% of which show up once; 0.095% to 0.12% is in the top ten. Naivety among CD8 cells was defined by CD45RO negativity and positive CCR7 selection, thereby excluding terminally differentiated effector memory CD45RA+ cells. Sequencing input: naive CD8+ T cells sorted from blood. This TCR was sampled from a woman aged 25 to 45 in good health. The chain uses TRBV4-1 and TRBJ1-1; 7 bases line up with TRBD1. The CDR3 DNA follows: TGCGCCAGCAGCCAAAGCAGGGGGTTCACTGAAGCTTTCTTT. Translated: CASSQSRGFTEAFF.